Included here is one T cell receptor beta chain sequence, with context. This CDR3 region has 18 residues. CDR1 LGHDT and CDR2 YNNKEL come from the germline V gene (reference sequence). The germline V and J ends were trimmed by 2 bases and 4 bases, with 23 bases remaining between them. Original processing notes: Reference gene primer amplification yielded estimated nucleated cell counts. Profiled with immunoSEQ multiplex PCR; TCRdb holds only in-frame clones, not every one. Clone size and V and J calls were adopted from that table, with D and trimming inferred from the DNA. The data show about 70,000 clones, around 86% seen once. The entry originates in a study of blood T cell repertoires in COVID-19. Study summary: COVID-19 samples, acute and convalescent, were from the United States, Italy and Spain. T cells, B-cell-depleted T cells, or PBMCs provided the cDNA or gDNA that served as material.

J is TRBJ1-1 and V is TRBV3-1 (or the pseudogene TRBV3-2); D is unclear. Input material: peripheral blood. This receptor was obtained from a woman in her sixties or seventies with acute or convalescent COVID-19. The CDR3 DNA reads as TGTGCCAGCAGCCAACAATTGAGGCGAGTTTTTGTGGGCACTGAAGCTTTCTTT. This encodes CASSQQLRRVFVGTEAFF.